A single sample is the source of the 21 T cell receptor beta chains below, sequenced in a study of blood T cells in healthy people across ages. A J-beta primer mix and a sample-barcoded 5' primer were used in a second PCR of about 6 to 12 cycles. MiXCR, applied by TCRdb to the 5' RACE reads, yields one record per CDR3 protein. Of around 800,000 distinct CDR3 sequences listed, around 24% were seen once; the top ten hold about 3%. This sample was also put to use in a study of T cells of mothers and their children.

Sequencing was done on a sample of blood. These receptors originate from a boy between 10 and 17 years old in good health.

This clonotype was detected a few times. The V gene is TRBV20-1, the J gene TRBJ2-7; a weak D match, TRBD1 (6 bases). Germline V gene data show CDR1 as DFQATT and CDR2 as SNEGSKA (reference sequence). Deletions cut 2 bases from V and 5 bases from J, with 10 bases between. The CDR3 spans 12 residues. CDR3 loop: CSARRQADEQYF. The CDR3 DNA reads as TGCAGTGCTAGAAGACAGGCCGACGAGCAGTACTTC.

This clonotype has at least ten counts. The chain is built from TRBV28 and TRBJ2-5, with 7 bases that match TRBD2. The closer fit of TRBJ2-7 to the DNA end suggests the J call may be wrong. The CDR3 has 15 residues. CDR1 and CDR2 from the germline V gene are MDHEN and SYDVKM. CDR3 region: CASSLGLRGKNEQYF. The CDR3 DNA is TGTGCCAGCAGTTTAGGGCTGCGGGGGAAGAACGAGCAGTACTTC.

This chain links TRBV20-1 with TRBJ2-5, with 11 bases lining up with TRBD2. The CDR3 extends over 16 amino acids. Per germline, CDR1 DFQATT and CDR2 SNEGSKA (reference sequence). V was clipped by 3 bases and J by 4 bases; unmatched bases: 10. The CDR3 nucleotides read TGCAGTGCTAGCCGGGGTAGCGGGGGGGCTGGAGAGACCCAGTACTTC. Its protein product is CSASRGSGGAGETQYF.

This clonotype turned up a few times. This chain joins TRBV15 and TRBJ1-1; maybe TRBD1 (5 bases). Trimming stripped 5 bases from V and 5 bases from J, with 9 bases between. Germline V CDR1 and CDR2: LNHNV, YYDKDF (reference sequence). There are 12 residues in the CDR3. The chain's CDR3 is CATSGQGTEAFF. The CDR3 region has the DNA TGTGCCACCAGCGGACAAGGGACTGAAGCTTTCTTT.

The V and J genes are TRBV7-9 and TRBJ1-2; no reliable D call. Between the trimmed V and J ends, which lost 5 bases and 6 bases, there was a span of 16 bases. CDR1 SEHNR and CDR2 FQNEAQ come from the germline V gene (reference sequence). The CDR3 is 14 amino acids. The CDR3 nucleotides are TGTGCCAGCAGCCTAACGACATTCTCGGATGGCTACACCTTC. Protein sequence: CASSLTTFSDGYTF.

This clonotype was found a few times. The CDR3 loop reads CSAATVNTEAFF. In DNA, the CDR3 is TGCAGCGCTGCGACAGTGAACACTGAAGCTTTCTTT. The chain employs TRBV29-1 and TRBJ1-1; perhaps TRBD1 as D (5 bases). The CDR3 covers 12 residues. CDR1 and CDR2 (germline): SQVTM, ANQGSEA. V lost 7 bases and J 0 bases, leaving 9 bases between the germline ends.

The V and J genes are TRBV6-5 and TRBJ2-3, with D maybe TRBD2 (6 bases). The germline CDR1 and CDR2 sequences are MNHEY and SVGAGI. Trimming stripped 6 bases from V and 7 bases from J, with 11 bases between. The CDR3 extends over 12 amino acids. The CDR3, as DNA: TGTGCCAGCAGGTCGGGGGTATATACGCAGTATTTT. It is translated as CASRSGVYTQYF.

This clonotype was found a few times. One end of the junction is discordant with germline, which a read error may explain. The chain couples TRBV4-1 to TRBJ2-6; 8 nucleotides align to TRBD1. Germline V CDR1 and CDR2: MGHRA, YSYEKL. The CDR3 extends over 17 amino acids. The CDR3 DNA reads TGCGCCAGCAGCCAAGATGGGACAGGTGCTGGGGCCAGCGTCCTGACTTTC. It encodes CASSQDGTGAGASVLTF.

This clonotype was observed a few times. This chain uses TRBV6-5 with TRBJ2-7; no reliable D call. V dropped 2 bases and J dropped 5 bases, with 10 bases sitting between them. The V gene's germline CDR1 is MNHEY and CDR2 SVGAGI. CDR3 length equals 13 residues. In nucleotides, the CDR3 is TGTGCCAGCAGTTACGATATTGGGGACGAGCAGTACTTC. Translated, it gives CASSYDIGDEQYF.

V usage is TRBV5-1 and J usage is TRBJ2-2; tentatively, D is TRBD1 or TRBD2 (5 bases each). The germline V and J ends were trimmed by 0 bases and 7 bases, with 16 bases remaining between them. There are 16 residues in the CDR3. CDR1 is SGHRS and CDR2 is YFSETQ in the germline V gene. The CDR3 sequence is CASSLVGTAAVGELFF. CDR3 sequence (DNA): TGCGCCAGCAGCTTGGTTGGGACGGCGGCTGTCGGGGAGCTGTTTTTT.

Points on this clonotype: Relative to the germline gene, one junction end is altered; a read error may explain this. The chain recombines TRBV27 with TRBJ1-5; D call uncertain. The CDR3 runs 13 residues. Germline CDR1 MNHEY, CDR2 SMNVEV (reference sequence). Written as DNA, the CDR3 is TGTGCCAGCAGTTCGTGGTACAATCTGCCCCAGCATTTT. Translating it yields CASSSWYNLPQHF.

This clonotype was seen more than once but under ten times. The chain employs TRBV2 and TRBJ2-6, with no clear D. With 9 bases removed from V and 3 bases from J, the gap between germline ends came to 9 bases. The CDR3 loop spans 13 amino acids. The germline gives CDR1 SNHLY, CDR2 FYNNEI. This CDR3 reads CASLHGGANVLTF. The DNA for the CDR3 is TGTGCCAGTCTCCACGGTGGGGCCAACGTCCTGACTTTC.

This clonotype showed up just a few times. The chain recombines TRBV3-1 with TRBJ2-7, with D perhaps matching TRBD2 (6 bases). The germline V gene encodes CDR1 LGHDT and CDR2 YNNKEL (reference sequence). V lost 5 bases and J 0 bases, leaving 20 bases between the germline ends. This CDR3 is 17 amino acids long. CDR3 region: CASSSLPGTESSYEQYF. CDR3 sequence (DNA): TGTGCCAGCAGCTCCTTGCCAGGGACTGAAAGCTCCTACGAGCAGTACTTC.

This clonotype was seen a few times. The gene calls are TRBV12-3 or TRBV12-4 and TRBJ1-2; possibly TRBD1 for D (6 bases). Trimming took 6 bases from V and 3 from J, leaving 14 bases between them. This CDR3 comprises 14 residues. The CDR3 spells CASRSQGIDYGYTF. CDR3 in DNA: TGTGCCAGCAGATCGCAGGGGATAGACTATGGCTACACCTTC.

In this sample, this clonotype turned up a few times. V gene TRBV27 combines with J gene TRBJ2-1; D could derive from TRBD1 or TRBD2 (5 bases each). With 6 bases removed from V and 4 bases from J, the gap between germline ends came to 19 bases. The CDR3 is made up of 16 amino acids. CDR1 is MNHEY, CDR2 SMNVEV, per germline (reference sequence). CDR3: CASSPLGAGGYNEQFF. The CDR3 DNA reads TGTGCCAGCAGCCCCTTAGGGGCGGGTGGGTACAATGAGCAGTTCTTC.

In this sample, this clonotype turned up a few times. The rearrangement links TRBV11-2 to TRBJ2-3, with D uncertain. Trimming shortened V by 0 bases and J by 3 bases, and 10 bases separated the two germline ends. The CDR3 is 15 amino acids. Looked up from germline, CDR1 is SGHAT and CDR2 is FQNNGV. This chain's CDR3 is CASSLDPSGTDTQYF. The DNA of the CDR3 is TGTGCCAGCAGCTTAGATCCTAGTGGGACAGATACGCAGTATTTT.

This clonotype was seen ten or more times. Germline and junction disagree at one end, which may indicate a read error. The J gene is TRBJ2-1, the V gene TRBV5-1; 8 nucleotides line up with TRBD2. Germline V gives CDR1 SGHRS, CDR2 YFSETQ. The CDR3 is 15 amino acids. The CDR3 sequence: CASSLAGFSYNEQFF. The CDR3 DNA reads as TGTGCCAGCAGCTTAGCGGGGTTCTCCTACAATGAGCAGTTCTTC.

This clonotype was picked up a small number of times. The chain employs TRBV20-1 and TRBJ2-7, with a weak D call TRBD2 (7 bases). Germline V gene data show CDR1 as DFQATT and CDR2 as SNEGSKA (reference sequence). CDR3 size: 13 residues. V lost 6 bases, J lost 1 base, and 13 bases lay in between. CDR3 in amino acids: CSASQGGSYEQYF. The CDR3 DNA sequence: TGCAGTGCCTCACAGGGAGGGTCCTACGAGCAGTACTTC.

This chain connects TRBV27 to TRBJ2-5; D possibly corresponds to TRBD2 (5 bases). The CDR3 length is 15 residues. Trimming took 8 bases from V and 5 from J, leaving 21 bases between them. Germline CDR1 and CDR2: MNHEY and SMNVEV (reference sequence). The CDR3 DNA is TGTGCCAGCTCCCGGGGTACCTACCCAATGGAGACCCAGTACTTC. Its translation is CASSRGTYPMETQYF.

The chain links TRBV12-3 or TRBV12-4 to TRBJ2-1, with a weak D call TRBD2 (7 bases). The CDR3 is 15 amino acids. Trimming removed 6 bases at V and 9 bases at J, with 21 bases between. The CDR3 spells CASSAGGRGYGEQFF. In nucleotides, the CDR3 is TGTGCCAGCAGCGCCGGGGGGCGGGGGTACGGTGAGCAGTTCTTC.

This clonotype was picked up a small number of times. V gene TRBV5-1 combines with J gene TRBJ2-5, with D perhaps matching TRBD1 or TRBD2 (5 bases each). The CDR3 is 15 amino acids. Germline lookup yields CDR1 SGHRS and CDR2 YFSETQ. The V end lost 4 bases, the J end lost 2 bases, and 15 bases lay between the germline ends. This chain's CDR3 is CASSPEAGRQETQYF. CDR3 sequence (DNA): TGCGCCAGCAGCCCTGAGGCAGGGAGACAAGAGACCCAGTACTTC.